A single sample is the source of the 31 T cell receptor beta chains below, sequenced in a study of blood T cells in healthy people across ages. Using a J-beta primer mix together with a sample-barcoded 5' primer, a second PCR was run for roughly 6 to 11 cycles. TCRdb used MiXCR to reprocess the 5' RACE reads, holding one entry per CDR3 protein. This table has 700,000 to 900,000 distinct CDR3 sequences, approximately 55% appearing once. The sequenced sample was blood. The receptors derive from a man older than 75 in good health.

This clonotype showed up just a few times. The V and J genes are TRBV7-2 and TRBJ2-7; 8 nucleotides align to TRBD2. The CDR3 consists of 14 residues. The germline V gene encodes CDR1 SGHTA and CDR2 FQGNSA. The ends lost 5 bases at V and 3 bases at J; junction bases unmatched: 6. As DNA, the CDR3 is TGTGCCAGCAGCCTCAGCGGGAGAGTCTACGAGCAGTACTTC. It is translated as CASSLSGRVYEQYF.

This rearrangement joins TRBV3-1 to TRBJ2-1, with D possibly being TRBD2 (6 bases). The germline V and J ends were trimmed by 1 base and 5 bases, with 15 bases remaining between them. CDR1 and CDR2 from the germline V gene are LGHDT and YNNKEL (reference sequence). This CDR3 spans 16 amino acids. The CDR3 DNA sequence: TGTGCCAGCAGCCAAGTCGGGCTAGCGAACCACAATGAGCAGTTCTTC. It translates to CASSQVGLANHNEQFF.

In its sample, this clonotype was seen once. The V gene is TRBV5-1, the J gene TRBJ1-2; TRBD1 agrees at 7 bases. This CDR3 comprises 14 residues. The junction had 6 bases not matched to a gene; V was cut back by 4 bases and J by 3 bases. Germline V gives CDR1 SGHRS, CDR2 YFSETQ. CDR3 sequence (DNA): TGCGCCAGCAGCCCGCACCAGGGGGACTATGGCTACACCTTC. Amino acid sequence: CASSPHQGDYGYTF.

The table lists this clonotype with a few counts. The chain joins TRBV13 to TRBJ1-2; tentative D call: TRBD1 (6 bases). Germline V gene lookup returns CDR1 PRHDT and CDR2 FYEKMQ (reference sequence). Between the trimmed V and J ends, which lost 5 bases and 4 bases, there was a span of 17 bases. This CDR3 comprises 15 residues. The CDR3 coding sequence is TGTGCCAGCAGCCGGAGGGGGAGGGCCCTCTATGGCTACACCTTC. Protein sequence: CASSRRGRALYGYTF.

The CDR3 is CSATLGGAPTGGQYF. The DNA of the CDR3 is TGCAGTGCTACCCTGGGGGGAGCGCCGACCGGGGGCCAGTACTTC. This chain links TRBV20-1 with TRBJ2-5; possible D gene TRBD2, 6 bases. Trimming pared 4 bases from V and 10 bases from J, leaving 25 bases between. The germline V gene encodes CDR1 DFQATT and CDR2 SNEGSKA (reference sequence). This CDR3 comprises 15 residues.

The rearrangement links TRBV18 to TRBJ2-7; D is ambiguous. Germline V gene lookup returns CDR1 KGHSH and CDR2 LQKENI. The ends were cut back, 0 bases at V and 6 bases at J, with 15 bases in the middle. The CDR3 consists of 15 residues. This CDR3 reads CASSPPQLTMAEQYF. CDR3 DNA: TGTGCCAGCTCACCACCCCAGCTCACTATGGCCGAGCAGTACTTC. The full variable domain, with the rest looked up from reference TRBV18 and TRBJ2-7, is NAGVMQNPRHLVRRRGQEARLRCSPMKGHSHVYWYRQLPEEGLKFMVYLQKENIIDESGMPKERFSAEFPKEGPSILRIQQVVRGDSAAYFCASSPPQLTMAEQYFGPGTRLTVT.

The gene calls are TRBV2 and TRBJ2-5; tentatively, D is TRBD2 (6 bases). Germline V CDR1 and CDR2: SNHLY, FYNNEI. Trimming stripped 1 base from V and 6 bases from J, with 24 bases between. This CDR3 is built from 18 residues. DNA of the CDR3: TGTGCCAGCAGTGAAGACGGTGGGTGGGTAGCGGTAGGAAAGACCCAGTACTTC. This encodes CASSEDGGWVAVGKTQYF.

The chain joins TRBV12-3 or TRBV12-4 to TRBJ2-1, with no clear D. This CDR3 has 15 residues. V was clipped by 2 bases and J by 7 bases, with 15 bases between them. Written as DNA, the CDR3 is TGTGCCAGCAGTTTAAGACTCGCCCTTAAGAATGAGCAGTTCTTC. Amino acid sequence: CASSLRLALKNEQFF.

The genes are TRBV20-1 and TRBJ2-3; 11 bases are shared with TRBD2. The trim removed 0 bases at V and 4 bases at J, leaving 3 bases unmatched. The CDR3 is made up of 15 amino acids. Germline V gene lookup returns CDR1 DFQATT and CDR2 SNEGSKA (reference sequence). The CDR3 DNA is TGCAGTGCTAGAGATAGCGGGAGGGCCGCAGATACGCAGTATTTT. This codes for CSARDSGRAADTQYF.

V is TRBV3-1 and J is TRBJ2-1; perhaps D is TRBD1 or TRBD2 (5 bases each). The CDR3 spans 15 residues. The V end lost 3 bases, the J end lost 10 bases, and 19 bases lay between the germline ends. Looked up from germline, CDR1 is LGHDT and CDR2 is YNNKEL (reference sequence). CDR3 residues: CASSHIGASVREQFF. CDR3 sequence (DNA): TGTGCCAGCAGCCATATCGGGGCTTCTGTTCGGGAGCAGTTCTTC.

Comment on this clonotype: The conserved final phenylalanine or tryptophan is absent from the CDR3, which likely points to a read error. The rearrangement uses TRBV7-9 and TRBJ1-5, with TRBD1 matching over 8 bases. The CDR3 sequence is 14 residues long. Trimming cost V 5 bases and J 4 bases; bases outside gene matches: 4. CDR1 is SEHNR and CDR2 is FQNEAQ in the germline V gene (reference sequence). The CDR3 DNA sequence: TGTGCCAGCAGCCTCGGACAGGGTAATCAGCCCCAGCATTCT. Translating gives CASSLGQGNQPQHS.

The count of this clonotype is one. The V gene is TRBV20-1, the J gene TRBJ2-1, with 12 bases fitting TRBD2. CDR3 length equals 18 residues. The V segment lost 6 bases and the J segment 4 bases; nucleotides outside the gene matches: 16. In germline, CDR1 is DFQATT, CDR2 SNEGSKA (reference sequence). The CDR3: CSANRPRTSGTRYNEQFF. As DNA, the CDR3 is TGCAGTGCCAACAGACCTAGGACTAGCGGGACTAGGTACAATGAGCAGTTCTTC.

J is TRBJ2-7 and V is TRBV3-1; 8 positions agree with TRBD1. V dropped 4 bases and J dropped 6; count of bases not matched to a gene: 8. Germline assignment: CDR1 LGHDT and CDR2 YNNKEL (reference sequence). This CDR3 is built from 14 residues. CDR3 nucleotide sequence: TGTGCCAGCAGCCGAATTCTTACAGGGGGCGAGCAGTACTTC. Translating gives CASSRILTGGEQYF.

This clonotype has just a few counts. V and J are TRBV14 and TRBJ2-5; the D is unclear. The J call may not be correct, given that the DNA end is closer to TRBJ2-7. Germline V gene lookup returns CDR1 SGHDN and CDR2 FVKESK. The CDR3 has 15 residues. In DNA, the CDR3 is TGTGCCAGCAGCACCTCCGGGCTCCGTAAAAACGAGCAGTACTTC. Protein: CASSTSGLRKNEQYF.

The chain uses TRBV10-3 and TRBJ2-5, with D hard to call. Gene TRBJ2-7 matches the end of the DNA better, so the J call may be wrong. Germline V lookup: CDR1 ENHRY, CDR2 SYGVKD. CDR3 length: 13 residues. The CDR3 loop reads CATQATSEVEQYF. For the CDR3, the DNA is TGTGCCACCCAGGCCACAAGTGAGGTCGAGCAGTACTTC.

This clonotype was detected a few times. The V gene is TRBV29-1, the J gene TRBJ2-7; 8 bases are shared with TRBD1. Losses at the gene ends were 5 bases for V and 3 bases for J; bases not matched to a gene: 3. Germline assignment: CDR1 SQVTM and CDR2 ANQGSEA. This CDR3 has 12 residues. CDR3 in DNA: TGCAGCGTTTCAGGGGGCAGCTACGAGCAGTACTTC. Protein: CSVSGGSYEQYF.

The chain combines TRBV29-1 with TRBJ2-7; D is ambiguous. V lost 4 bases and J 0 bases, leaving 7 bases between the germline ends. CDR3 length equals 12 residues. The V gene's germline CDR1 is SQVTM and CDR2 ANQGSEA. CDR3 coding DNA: TGCAGCGTTGCGGAGATCTCCTACGAGCAGTACTTC. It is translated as CSVAEISYEQYF.

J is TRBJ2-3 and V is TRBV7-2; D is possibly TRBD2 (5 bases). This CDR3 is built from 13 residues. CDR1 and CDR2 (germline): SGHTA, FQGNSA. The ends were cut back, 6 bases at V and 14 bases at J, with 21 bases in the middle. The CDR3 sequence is CASSMGSGRYAYF. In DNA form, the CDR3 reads TGTGCCAGCAGTATGGGAAGTGGGAGATACGCGTATTTT.

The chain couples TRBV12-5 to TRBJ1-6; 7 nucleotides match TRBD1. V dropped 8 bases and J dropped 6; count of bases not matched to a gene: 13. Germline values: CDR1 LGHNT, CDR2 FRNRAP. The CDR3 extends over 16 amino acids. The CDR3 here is CASLEYDREANSPLHF. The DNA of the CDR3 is TGTGCTAGTTTGGAATACGACAGGGAGGCTAATTCACCCCTCCACTTT.

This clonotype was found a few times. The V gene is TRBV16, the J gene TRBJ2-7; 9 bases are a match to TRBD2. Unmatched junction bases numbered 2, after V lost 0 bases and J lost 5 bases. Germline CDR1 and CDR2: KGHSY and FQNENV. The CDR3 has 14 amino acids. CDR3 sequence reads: CASSQSWTSDEQYF. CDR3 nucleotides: TGTGCCAGCAGCCAATCGTGGACTAGCGACGAGCAGTACTTC.

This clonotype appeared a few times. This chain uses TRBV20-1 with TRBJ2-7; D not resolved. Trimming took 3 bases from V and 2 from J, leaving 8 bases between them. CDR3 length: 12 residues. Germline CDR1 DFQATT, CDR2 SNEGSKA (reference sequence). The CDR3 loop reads CSASRDPYEQYF. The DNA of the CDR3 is TGCAGTGCTAGTCGTGATCCCTACGAGCAGTACTTC.

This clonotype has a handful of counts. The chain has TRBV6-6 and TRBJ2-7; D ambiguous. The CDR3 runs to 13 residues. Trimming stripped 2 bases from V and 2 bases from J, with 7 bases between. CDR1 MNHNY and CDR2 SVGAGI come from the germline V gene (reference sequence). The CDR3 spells CASSYGVPYEQYF. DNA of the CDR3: TGTGCCAGCAGTTACGGTGTCCCCTACGAGCAGTACTTC.

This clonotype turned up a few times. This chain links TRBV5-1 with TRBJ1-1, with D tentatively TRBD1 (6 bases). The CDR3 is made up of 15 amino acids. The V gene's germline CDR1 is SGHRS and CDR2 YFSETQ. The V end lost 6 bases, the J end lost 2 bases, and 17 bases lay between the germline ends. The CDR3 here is CASTSKGGINTEAFF. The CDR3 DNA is TGCGCCAGCACATCCAAGGGGGGAATAAACACTGAAGCTTTCTTT.

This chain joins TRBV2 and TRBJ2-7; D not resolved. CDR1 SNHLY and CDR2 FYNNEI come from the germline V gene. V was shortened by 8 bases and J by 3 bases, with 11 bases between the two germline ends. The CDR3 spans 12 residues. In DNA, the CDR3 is TGTGCCAGCGGCTCCTCCGTCTACGAGCAGTACTTC. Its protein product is CASGSSVYEQYF.

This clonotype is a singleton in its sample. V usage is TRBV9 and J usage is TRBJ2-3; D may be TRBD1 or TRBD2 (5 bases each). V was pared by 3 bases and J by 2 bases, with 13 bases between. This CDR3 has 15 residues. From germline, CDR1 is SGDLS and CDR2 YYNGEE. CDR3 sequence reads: CASSARGPTTDTQYF. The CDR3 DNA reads TGTGCCAGCAGCGCCCGGGGCCCAACCACAGATACGCAGTATTTT.

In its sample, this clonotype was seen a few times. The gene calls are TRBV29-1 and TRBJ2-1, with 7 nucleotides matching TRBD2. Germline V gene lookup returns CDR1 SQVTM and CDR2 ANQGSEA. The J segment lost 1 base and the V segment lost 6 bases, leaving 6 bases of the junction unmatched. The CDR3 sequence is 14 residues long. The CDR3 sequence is CSVPGGGSYNEQFF. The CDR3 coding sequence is TGCAGCGTGCCGGGAGGTGGGTCCTACAATGAGCAGTTCTTC.

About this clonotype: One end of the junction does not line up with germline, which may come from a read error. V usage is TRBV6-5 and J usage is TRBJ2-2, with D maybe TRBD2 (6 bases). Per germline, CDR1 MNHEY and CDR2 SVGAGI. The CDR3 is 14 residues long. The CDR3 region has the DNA TGTGCCGGCAGTTACGGGGGTTCGGGGAGAGAGCTGTTTTTT. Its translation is CAGSYGGSGRELFF.

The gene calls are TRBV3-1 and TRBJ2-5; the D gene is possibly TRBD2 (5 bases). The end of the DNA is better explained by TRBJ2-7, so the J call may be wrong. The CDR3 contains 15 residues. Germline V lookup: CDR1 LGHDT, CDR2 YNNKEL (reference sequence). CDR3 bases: TGTGCCAGCAGCCAAGCGGGAACGAGCTCCTACGAGCAGTACTTC. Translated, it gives CASSQAGTSSYEQYF.

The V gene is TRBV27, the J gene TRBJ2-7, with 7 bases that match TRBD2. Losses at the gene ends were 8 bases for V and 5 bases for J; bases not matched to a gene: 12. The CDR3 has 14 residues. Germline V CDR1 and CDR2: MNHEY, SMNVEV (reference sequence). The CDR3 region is CASAVLARSNEQYF. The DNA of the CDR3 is TGTGCCAGCGCAGTACTAGCGAGATCCAACGAGCAGTACTTC.

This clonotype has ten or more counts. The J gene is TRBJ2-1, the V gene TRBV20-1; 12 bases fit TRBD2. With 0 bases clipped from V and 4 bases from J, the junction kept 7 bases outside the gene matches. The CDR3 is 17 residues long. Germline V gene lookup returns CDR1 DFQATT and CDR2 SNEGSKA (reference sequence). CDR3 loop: CSARDPLAGGEYNEQFF. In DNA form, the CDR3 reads TGCAGTGCTAGAGATCCCCTAGCGGGAGGGGAATACAATGAGCAGTTCTTC.

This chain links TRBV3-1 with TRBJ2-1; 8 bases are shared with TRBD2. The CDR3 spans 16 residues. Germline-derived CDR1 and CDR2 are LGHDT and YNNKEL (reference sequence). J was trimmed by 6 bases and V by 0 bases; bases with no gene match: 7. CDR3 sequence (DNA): TGTGCCAGCAGCCAAGAACGGGAGGGCCTAAGCAATGAGCAGTTCTTC. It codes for CASSQEREGLSNEQFF.